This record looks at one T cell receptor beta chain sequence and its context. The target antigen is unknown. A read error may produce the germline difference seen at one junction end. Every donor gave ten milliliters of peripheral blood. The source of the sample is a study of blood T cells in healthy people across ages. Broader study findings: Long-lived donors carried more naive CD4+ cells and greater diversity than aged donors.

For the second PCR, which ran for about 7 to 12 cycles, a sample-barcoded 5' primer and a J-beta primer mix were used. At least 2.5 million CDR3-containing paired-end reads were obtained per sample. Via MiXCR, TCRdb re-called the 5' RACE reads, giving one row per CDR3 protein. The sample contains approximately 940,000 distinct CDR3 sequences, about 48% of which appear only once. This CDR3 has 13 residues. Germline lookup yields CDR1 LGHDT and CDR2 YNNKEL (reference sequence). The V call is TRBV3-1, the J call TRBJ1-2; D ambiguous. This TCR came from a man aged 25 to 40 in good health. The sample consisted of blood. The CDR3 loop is CASSQGSPHGHTF. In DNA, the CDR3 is TGTGCCAGCAGCCAAGGCTCGCCCCATGGCCACACCTTC.